A single sample is the source of the 16 T cell receptor beta chains below, sequenced in a study of pediatric ulcerative colitis. Profiled with immunoSEQ multiplex PCR; TCRdb holds only in-frame clones, not every one. The table includes about 36,000 clones, less than 80% detected once. The rectum was sampled with one to two pinch biopsies at colonoscopy. Source material: gut tissue. The source is a boy aged 10-17 years with moderate ulcerative colitis.

The chain recombines TRBV5-1 with TRBJ1-1, with D uncertain. Trimming removed 3 bases at V and 6 bases at J, with 12 bases between. This CDR3 contains 13 residues. Germline CDR1 reads SGHRS; CDR2 reads YFSETQ. CDR3 protein: CASSWYPGAEAFF. CDR3 DNA sequence: TGCGCCAGCAGCTGGTATCCTGGGGCTGAAGCTTTCTTT.

This chain joins TRBV19 and TRBJ1-6, with 12 positions matching TRBD1. CDR1 and CDR2 from the germline V gene are LNHDA and SQIVND (reference sequence). V dropped 3 bases and J dropped 9; count of bases not matched to a gene: 6. The CDR3 has 16 amino acids. CDR3 sequence: CASSIRGQGAPSPLHF. As DNA, the CDR3 is TGTGCCAGTAGTATCCGGGGACAGGGGGCGCCTTCACCCCTCCACTTT.

The rearrangement links TRBV6-1 to TRBJ2-7; the match to TRBD1 covers 9 bases. Trimming cost V 4 bases and J 6 bases; bases outside gene matches: 7. The CDR3 spans 14 residues. Germline assignment: CDR1 MNHNS and CDR2 SASEGT. CDR3 sequence reads: CASSVGTGWGEQYF. CDR3 nucleotide sequence: TGTGCCAGCAGTGTGGGGACAGGGTGGGGCGAGCAGTACTTC.

The rearrangement links TRBV6-1 to TRBJ1-4; D might be TRBD1 (5 bases). The CDR3 runs 14 residues. V dropped 4 bases and J dropped 4 bases, with 10 bases sitting between them. Germline V gene data show CDR1 as MNHNS and CDR2 as SASEGT. CDR3: CASSVQAGNEKLFF. The CDR3 DNA follows: TGTGCCAGCAGTGTACAGGCTGGTAATGAAAAACTGTTTTTT.

The chain employs TRBV5-4 and TRBJ1-2; no definite D call. The germline V gene has CDR1 SGHNT and CDR2 YYREEE (reference sequence). CDR3 length equals 15 residues. V shed 0 bases and J shed 7 bases, with 16 bases lying between them. CDR3 DNA sequence: TGTGCCAGCAGCTTGGTAGGCTGGATCGGAGGTGGCTACACCTTC. Translation gives CASSLVGWIGGGYTF.

This chain uses TRBV5-6 with TRBJ2-7; D possibly corresponds to TRBD2 (6 bases). Germline CDR1 and CDR2: SGHDT and YYEEEE. The CDR3 contains 16 residues. V gave up 4 bases and J gave up 3 bases, with 20 bases separating them. The CDR3 reads CASSGALEGSIYEQYF. In DNA form, the CDR3 reads TGTGCCAGCAGCGGGGCCTTGGAGGGATCCATCTACGAGCAGTACTTC.

J is TRBJ1-5 and V is TRBV7-6; D possibly corresponds to TRBD1 (6 bases). The CDR3 length is 16 residues. V shed 1 base and J shed 2 bases, with 12 bases lying between them. The germline V gene has CDR1 SGHVS and CDR2 FNYEAQ. The CDR3 nucleotides are TGTGCCAGCAGCTTAGGGAGCAGGGGAGGCAATCAGCCCCAGCATTTT. It specifies CASSLGSRGGNQPQHF.

Details on this clone: Other DNA sequences in the sample encode the same CDR3. The chain carries TRBV7-6 and TRBJ2-1; D gene unclear. Germline-derived CDR1 and CDR2 are SGHVS and FNYEAQ. The length of the CDR3 is 11 residues. With 1 base removed from V and 7 bases from J, the gap between germline ends came to 2 bases. CDR3 sequence: CASSLGNEQFF. DNA of the CDR3: TGTGCCAGCAGCTTAGGGAATGAGCAGTTCTTC.

This clone was seen a handful of times. The chain recombines TRBV6-1 with TRBJ2-5; the match to TRBD1 covers 11 bases. Looked up from germline, CDR1 is MNHNS and CDR2 is SASEGT. The CDR3 consists of 14 residues. With 4 bases clipped from V and 4 bases from J, the junction kept 2 bases outside the gene matches. The CDR3 DNA is TGTGCCAGCAGTGTGGGACAGGGGGGAGAGACCCAGTACTTC. It is translated as CASSVGQGGETQYF.

V is TRBV30 and J is TRBJ2-1, with D possibly TRBD2 on 6 matching bases. The CDR3 length is 17 residues. CDR1 is GTSNPN and CDR2 is SVGIG in the germline V gene (reference sequence). Trimming pared 2 bases from V and 4 bases from J, leaving 21 bases between. The CDR3 coding sequence is TGTGCCTGGAGTCCCCCTTGGGCGGGATCTTATTACAATGAGCAGTTCTTC. It encodes CAWSPPWAGSYYNEQFF. Full variable domain (rest looked up from reference TRBV30 and TRBJ2-1): SQTIHQWPATLVQPVGSPLSLECTVEGTSNPNLYWYRQAAGRGLQLLFYSVGIGQISSEVPQNLSASRPQDRQFILSSKKLLLSDSGFYLCAWSPPWAGSYYNEQFFGPGTRLTVL.

This chain uses TRBV6-1 with TRBJ2-5; perhaps TRBD2 as D (7 bases). Germline CDR1 reads MNHNS; CDR2 reads SASEGT. V was pared by 5 bases and J by 0 bases, with 10 bases between. The CDR3 spans 14 residues. CDR3 bases: TGTGCCAGCAGTCCGGGGGGCTACCAAGAGACCCAGTACTTC. Protein sequence: CASSPGGYQETQYF.

The chain couples TRBV7-9 to TRBJ2-5; D tentatively fits TRBD1 or TRBD2 (5 bases each). V lost 5 bases, J lost 0 bases, and 10 bases lay in between. This CDR3 region has 14 residues. Germline V gives CDR1 SEHNR, CDR2 FQNEAQ (reference sequence). CDR3 nucleotide sequence: TGTGCCAGCAGCCTGGGGGAGTACCAAGAGACCCAGTACTTC. Translating it yields CASSLGEYQETQYF.

This clone was found a few times. The J gene is TRBJ2-5, the V gene TRBV5-4, with TRBD2 identical over 16 bases. The CDR3 extends over 16 amino acids. The germline V gene encodes CDR1 SGHNT and CDR2 YYREEE (reference sequence). V was clipped by 5 bases and J by 4 bases; unmatched bases: 5. CDR3 residues: CASRQGLAGGLETQYF. The CDR3 nucleotides are TGTGCCAGCAGACAGGGACTAGCGGGAGGGCTAGAGACCCAGTACTTC. The full variable domain, in which reference TRBV5-4 and TRBJ2-5 provide the parts outside the CDR3, is ETGVTQSPTHLIKTRGQQVTLRCSSQSGHNTVSWYQQALGQGPQFIFQYYREEENGRGNFPPRFSGLQFPNYSSELNVNALELDDSALYLCASRQGLAGGLETQYFGPGTRLLVL.

A few counts support this clone. The rearrangement links TRBV10-1 to TRBJ2-3; TRBD2 agrees at 8 bases. The CDR3 totals 17 residues. Germline CDR1 is WNHNN and CDR2 is SYGVQD (reference sequence). The V gene end was trimmed by 10 bases and the J gene end by 2 bases; junction bases not matched to a gene: 17. CDR3 in amino acids: CATFTRGIAGNTDTQYF. Written as DNA, the CDR3 is TGCGCCACCTTTACCAGGGGAATAGCGGGGAACACAGATACGCAGTATTTT.

This chain joins TRBV9 and TRBJ1-1; D unclear. Germline V CDR1 and CDR2: SGDLS, YYNGEE. CDR3 length: 14 amino acids. V lost 3 bases, J lost 6 bases, and 15 bases lay in between. CDR3 protein: CASSATVWRAEAFF. In nucleotides, the CDR3 is TGTGCCAGCAGCGCCACAGTTTGGCGAGCTGAAGCTTTCTTT.

This clone has a handful of counts. The V and J genes are TRBV10-3 and TRBJ1-2; weak D call: TRBD1 (5 bases). Germline loops: CDR1 ENHRY, CDR2 SYGVKD. Deletions cut 3 bases from V and 9 bases from J, with 8 bases between. The CDR3 sequence is 11 residues long. The DNA for the CDR3 is TGTGCCATCAGTGACCGGGGACGCTACACCTTC. Encoded protein: CAISDRGRYTF.